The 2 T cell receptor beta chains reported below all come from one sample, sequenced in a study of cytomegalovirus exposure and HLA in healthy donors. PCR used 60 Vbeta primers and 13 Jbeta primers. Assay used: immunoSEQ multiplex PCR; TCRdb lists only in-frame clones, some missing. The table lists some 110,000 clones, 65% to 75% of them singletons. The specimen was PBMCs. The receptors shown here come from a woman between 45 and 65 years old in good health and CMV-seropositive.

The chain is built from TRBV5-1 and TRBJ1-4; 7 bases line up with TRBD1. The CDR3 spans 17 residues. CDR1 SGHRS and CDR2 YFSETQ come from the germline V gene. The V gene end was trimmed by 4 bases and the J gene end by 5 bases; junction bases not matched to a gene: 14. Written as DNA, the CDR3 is TGCGCCAGCAGCACCGGACCGAGAGTGGACAGGAATGAAAAACTGTTTTTT. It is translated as CASSTGPRVDRNEKLFF.

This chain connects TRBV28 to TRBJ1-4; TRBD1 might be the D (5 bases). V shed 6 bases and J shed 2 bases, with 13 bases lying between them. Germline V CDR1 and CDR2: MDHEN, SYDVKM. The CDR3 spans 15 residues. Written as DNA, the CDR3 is TGTGCCAGCAGAGTACCGGGACTCACTAATGAAAAACTGTTTTTT. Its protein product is CASRVPGLTNEKLFF.